The 6 T cell receptor beta chains below were found in one sample sequenced in a study of cytomegalovirus exposure and HLA in healthy donors. PCR used 60 Vbeta primers and 13 Jbeta primers. Only in-frame clones appear in the TCRdb table, and some are missing; sequencing was by immunoSEQ multiplex PCR. This repertoire includes 150,000 to 200,000 clones. Sample: PBMCs. All receptors come from a boy between 5 and 17 years old in good health and CMV-seronegative.

V usage is TRBV18 and J usage is TRBJ2-2; 10 bases map to TRBD2. This CDR3 contains 16 residues. With 6 bases clipped from V and 4 bases from J, the junction kept 8 bases outside the gene matches. Germline CDR1 reads KGHSH; CDR2 reads LQKENI. The CDR3 is CASSYTGLASTGELFF. CDR3 nucleotide sequence: TGTGCCAGCTCGTATACGGGACTAGCGTCCACCGGGGAGCTGTTTTTT.

The V call is TRBV28, the J call TRBJ1-5; 7 bases are shared with TRBD1. Germline CDR1 and CDR2: MDHEN and SYDVKM. Losses at the gene ends were 3 bases for V and 1 base for J; bases not matched to a gene: 9. The CDR3 is 17 residues long. CDR3 residues: CASSLGDRVGSNQPQHF. The CDR3 region has the DNA TGTGCCAGCAGTTTGGGAGACAGGGTCGGGAGCAATCAGCCCCAGCATTTT.

The chain combines TRBV4-1 with TRBJ2-7; D may be TRBD2 (6 bases). Trimming left V 4 bases short and J 0 bases short, with 13 bases between. The CDR3 consists of 15 residues. Germline-derived CDR1 and CDR2 are MGHRA and YSYEKL. CDR3 nucleotide sequence: TGCGCCAGCAGCCGTGTTGGGAGGAGCTCCTACGAGCAGTACTTC. This gives the protein CASSRVGRSSYEQYF.

V is TRBV5-1 and J is TRBJ2-5; possible D gene TRBD2, 6 bases. The CDR3 loop spans 13 amino acids. V dropped 7 bases and J dropped 2 bases, with 12 bases sitting between them. Looked up from germline, CDR1 is SGHRS and CDR2 is YFSETQ. The CDR3 reads CASDAGGQETQYF. The CDR3 DNA reads as TGCGCCAGCGACGCCGGGGGTCAAGAGACCCAGTACTTC.

V gene TRBV4-1 combines with J gene TRBJ1-2; D is uncertain. Germline lookup yields CDR1 MGHRA and CDR2 YSYEKL. The ends were cut back, 0 bases at V and 3 bases at J, with 14 bases in the middle. The CDR3 has 16 amino acids. As DNA, the CDR3 is TGCGCCAGCAGCCAAGAGAGAACCGAATCCCACTATGGCTACACCTTC. Protein: CASSQERTESHYGYTF.

The chain joins TRBV4-1 to TRBJ1-1; TRBD1 might be the D (5 bases). V was shortened by 3 bases and J by 4 bases, with 9 bases between the two germline ends. From germline, CDR1 is MGHRA and CDR2 YSYEKL. The CDR3 sequence is 13 residues long. The chain's CDR3 is CASSHRGGTEAFF. CDR3 DNA: TGCGCCAGCAGCCATCGGGGGGGCACTGAAGCTTTCTTT.